These T cell receptor beta chains were read from a single sample in a study of identical twins. One entry per CDR3 protein results from TCRdb running MiXCR on the 5' RACE reads. The table lists some 630,000 distinct CDR3 sequences, roughly 6.6% of them singletons. These records were also assigned to another study, of yellow fever vaccine responses in identical twins.

Sequencing used PBMCs. These TCRs come from a woman aged 18 to 35 in good health. The conserved cysteine and the conserved F or W are not part of the CDR3 here. The order of the fields is J gene, V gene, CDR3 protein.

j_call: TRBJ1-2; v_call: TRBV6-5; cdr3_aa: ASNRDRGLPE
j_call: TRBJ2-3; v_call: TRBV9; cdr3_aa: ASSVSGTEDTQY
j_call: TRBJ2-2; v_call: TRBV3-1; cdr3_aa: ASSLGQGAMGTGELF
j_call: TRBJ1-6; v_call: TRBV28; cdr3_aa: ASFAQTPVNSPLH
j_call: TRBJ2-7; v_call: TRBV5-8; cdr3_aa: ASSPWQGRPTYEQY
j_call: TRBJ2-1; v_call: TRBV29-1; cdr3_aa: SAQADSTGGDEQF
j_call: TRBJ2-2; v_call: TRBV24-1; cdr3_aa: ATSDFRTGATGELF
j_call: TRBJ2-5; v_call: TRBV5-1; cdr3_aa: ASSLGSGAQETQY
j_call: TRBJ2-2; v_call: TRBV12-3/TRBV12-4; cdr3_aa: ASSSLADLPGGELF
j_call: TRBJ2-1; v_call: TRBV11-1; cdr3_aa: ASSSGTSGSSSYNEQF
j_call: TRBJ1-2; v_call: TRBV20-1; cdr3_aa: SASRDTDYGYT
j_call: TRBJ2-1; v_call: TRBV6-5; cdr3_aa: ASRLAGAFNEQF
j_call: TRBJ2-5; v_call: TRBV20-1; cdr3_aa: SARDLQGRGETQY
j_call: TRBJ1-4; v_call: TRBV7-9; cdr3_aa: ASSLAAVFSEKLF
j_call: TRBJ2-4; v_call: TRBV3-1; cdr3_aa: ASSQGQGSKNIQY
j_call: TRBJ2-6; v_call: TRBV11-2; cdr3_aa: ASSIAGSSGANVLT
j_call: TRBJ1-4; v_call: TRBV20-1; cdr3_aa: SAEDRGGRNEKLF